The 15 T cell receptor beta chains below all came from one sample that was sequenced in a study of tumor and adjacent non-tumor tissue in lung cancer. No cell sorting was done before RNA was extracted from the tissue. The normal lung tissue was taken more than 3 cm from the tumor edge. TCRbeta libraries were built with three rounds of nested PCR, modified from ARM-PCR. TCRdb passed the multiplex PCR reads through MiXCR, listing each CDR3 protein once. In the table there are tens of thousands of distinct CDR3 sequences, roughly three quarters of which are singletons. Source material: distant non-tumor lung tissue. These receptors all stem from a man aged 55 to 70 with non-small cell lung cancer.

As to this clonotype: One end of the junction is discordant with germline, which a read error may explain. The chain links TRBV4-1 to TRBJ2-1, with unresolved D. The germline CDR1 and CDR2 sequences are MGHRA and YSYEKL. This CDR3 comprises 19 residues. In nucleotides, the CDR3 is TGCCCCAGCAGCCCTAGAGGCGGCCGGAACCGAGGAGAATACAATGAGCAGCTCTTC. This sequence encodes CPSSPRGGRNRGEYNEQLF.

Regarding this clonotype: It is likely a read error, because the conserved phenylalanine at the end of the CDR3 is missing. It is unclear where the CDR3 begins or ends on the DNA, so no DNA is shown, and the CDR3 is as TCRdb lists it. The chain is built from TRBV6-1 and TRBJ1-5; the table's D call, TRBD1, has no DNA check behind it. Germline loops: CDR1 MNHNS, CDR2 SASEGT. Ends included, the CDR3 has 11 residues. CDR3 amino acids: CASSMGQRDSI.

This clonotype was detected once. One end of the junction does not line up with germline, which may come from a read error. The J gene is TRBJ1-2, the V gene TRBV5-6, with 7 bases lining up with TRBD1. The CDR3 covers 15 residues. Germline CDR1 reads SGHDT; CDR2 reads YYEEEE. As DNA, the CDR3 is TGTGCCAGCAGCGGCGCGACAGGGATTAACTATGACTGCACGTTC. Amino acid sequence: CASSGATGINYDCTF. Based on the CDR3 plus reference TRBV5-6 and TRBJ1-2, the full variable domain is DAGVTQSPTHLIKTRGQQVTLRCSPKSGHDTVSWYQQALGQGPQFIFQYYEEEERQRGNFPDRFSGHQFPNYSSELNVNALLLGDSALYLCASSGATGINYDCTFGSGTRLTVV.

For this clonotype: The junction departs from the called germline gene at one end, perhaps through a read error. The chain is built from TRBV6-2 or TRBV6-3 and TRBJ2-3; D assignment may be TRBD1 or TRBD2 (5 bases each). The germline gives CDR1 MNHEY, CDR2 SVGEGT. This CDR3 has 15 amino acids. The CDR3 nucleotides read TGTGCCACCAAGAGTAGTGCGTCCGGGGCAGATACACAGTATTTT. Protein sequence: CATKSSASGADTQYF.

The rearrangement joins TRBV12-3 or TRBV12-4 to TRBJ1-1; no clear D gene. The CDR3 contains 12 residues. V shed 6 bases and J shed 4 bases, with 9 bases lying between them. The CDR3 reads CASSFGGTEAFF. In DNA form, the CDR3 reads TGTGCCAGCAGCTTTGGTGGCACTGAAGCTTTCTTT.

In regard to this clonotype: Germline and junction disagree at one end, which may indicate a read error. The CDR3 spells CASSTRSGSSYEQCF. The CDR3 DNA follows: TGTGCCAGCAGCACCCGGTCAGGGTCCTCCTACGAGCAGTGCTTC. The genes are TRBV13 and TRBJ2-7, with D perhaps matching TRBD1 (5 bases). This CDR3 comprises 15 residues. The germline V gene encodes CDR1 PRHDT and CDR2 FYEKMQ (reference sequence).

Concerning this clonotype: A much larger clone differs by one base, so this may be a read error. This chain connects TRBV5-1 to TRBJ2-1; D might be TRBD1 (6 bases). Germline V gene data show CDR1 as SGHRS and CDR2 as YFSETQ. This CDR3 contains 14 residues. The CDR3 DNA is TGCGCCACCAGCTTGCAGGGGTCCTACAATGAGCAGTTCTTC. Its protein product is CATSLQGSYNEQFF. The full variable domain, completed using reference TRBV5-1 and TRBJ2-1, is KAGVTQTPRYLIKTRGQQVTLSCSPISGHRSVSWYQQTPGQGLQFLFEYFSETQRNKGNFPGRFSGRQFSNSRSEMNVSTLELGDSALYLCATSLQGSYNEQFFGPGTRLTVL.

The V and J genes are TRBV29-1 and TRBJ1-4; possibly TRBD1 for D (5 bases). The CDR3 runs 12 residues. Per germline, CDR1 SQVTM and CDR2 ANQGSEA. CDR3 sequence (DNA): TGCAGGGTGGGGTCAGGGAATGAAAAACTGTTTTTT. Translated: CRVGSGNEKLFF.

Regarding this clonotype: At one boundary the junction diverges from the germline segment, which might be a read error. The rearrangement joins TRBV7-3 to TRBJ2-7, with 10 bases matching TRBD2. The CDR3 consists of 15 residues. CDR1 is SGHTA and CDR2 is FQGTGA in the germline V gene. The CDR3 region is CASSTEAGGPIEQYF. In DNA form, the CDR3 reads TGCGCCAGTAGCACTGAAGCGGGAGGGCCGATCGAGCAGTACTTC.

With respect to this clonotype: One end of the junction is discordant with germline, which a read error may explain. The V and J genes are TRBV5-6 and TRBJ2-1; maybe TRBD2 (7 bases). Per germline, CDR1 SGHDT and CDR2 YYEEEE. This CDR3 region has 15 residues. The CDR3 protein is CASSSAGHRYNEQIF. CDR3 sequence (DNA): TGTGCCAGCAGTTCAGCGGGACACCGCTACAATGAGCAGATCTTT.

To note about this clonotype: The junction departs from the called germline gene at one end, perhaps through a read error. This chain uses TRBV11-1 with TRBJ2-2; D is uncertain. The CDR3 length is 14 residues. Germline-derived CDR1 and CDR2 are SGHAT and FQDESV (reference sequence). The CDR3 bases are TGTGCCATCAGCTATAATAGTGGCACCGTGGAGCTGATTTTT. Translated, it gives CAISYNSGTVELIF.

This clonotype was counted once. The junction shows a germline mismatch at one end, possibly a read error. This sequence joins TRBV6-2 or TRBV6-3 and TRBJ2-1, with TRBD2 as a possible D gene (6 bases). This CDR3 comprises 17 residues. CDR1 and CDR2 from the germline V gene are MNHEY and SVGEGT. The CDR3 region has the DNA TGTGCCAACAGTTACAATATACACGGGAGTTTCCCCCATGAGCAGTTCTTC. Encoded protein: CANSYNIHGSFPHEQFF.

This clonotype appeared a single time. This CDR3 fails to terminate in the conserved phenylalanine or tryptophan, so it likely reflects a read error. The gene calls are TRBV11-1 and TRBJ2-2; tentatively, D is TRBD2 (5 bases). Per the germline V gene, CDR1 is SGHAT and CDR2 is FQDESV (reference sequence). The CDR3 covers 16 residues. CDR3 in amino acids: CTSSSSMRRRTGELFS. CDR3 DNA sequence: TGTACCAGCAGCTCGTCGATGAGGAGGAGAACCGGGGAGCTGTTTTCT.

As for this clonotype: One end of the junction varies from germline; a read error may be responsible. This sequence joins TRBV6-5 and TRBJ2-3; TRBD1 is a possible D gene (5 bases). This CDR3 has 15 amino acids. Germline lookup yields CDR1 MNHEY and CDR2 SVGAGI. The CDR3 nucleotides read TGTGCCACCAATGCCCGGTACCTTAGCACAGGTACGCAGTATTTT. Its translation: CATNARYLSTGTQYF.

The sample holds many counts of this clonotype. This chain links TRBV2 with TRBJ2-7; no firm D call. V was cut by 3 bases and J by 6 bases, with 6 bases left in between. Germline V gene sequence: CDR1 SNHLY, CDR2 FYNNEI. This CDR3 region has 11 residues. The CDR3 protein is CASSEETEQYF. Here the CDR3 DNA reads TGTGCCAGCAGTGAGGAGACCGAGCAGTACTTC.